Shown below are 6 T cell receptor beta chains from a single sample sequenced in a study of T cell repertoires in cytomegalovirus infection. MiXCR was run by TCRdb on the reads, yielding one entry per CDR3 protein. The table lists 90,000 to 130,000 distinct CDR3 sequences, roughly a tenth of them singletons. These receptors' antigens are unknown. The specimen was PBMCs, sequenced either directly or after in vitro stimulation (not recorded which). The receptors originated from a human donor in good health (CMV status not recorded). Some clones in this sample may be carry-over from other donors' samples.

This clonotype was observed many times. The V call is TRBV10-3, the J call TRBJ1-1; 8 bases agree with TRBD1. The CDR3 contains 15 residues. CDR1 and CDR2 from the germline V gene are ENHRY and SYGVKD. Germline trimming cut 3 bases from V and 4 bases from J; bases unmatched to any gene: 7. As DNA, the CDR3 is TGTGCCATCAGTGAAATTGGACAGGGATCCACTGAAGCTTTCTTT. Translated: CAISEIGQGSTEAFF.

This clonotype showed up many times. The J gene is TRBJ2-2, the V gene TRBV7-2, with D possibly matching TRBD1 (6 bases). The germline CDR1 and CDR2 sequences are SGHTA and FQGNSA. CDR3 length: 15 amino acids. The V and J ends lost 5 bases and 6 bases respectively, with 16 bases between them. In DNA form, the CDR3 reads TGTGCCAGCAGCGCCACAGGGACGGTTCCCGGGGAGCTGTTTTTT. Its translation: CASSATGTVPGELFF.

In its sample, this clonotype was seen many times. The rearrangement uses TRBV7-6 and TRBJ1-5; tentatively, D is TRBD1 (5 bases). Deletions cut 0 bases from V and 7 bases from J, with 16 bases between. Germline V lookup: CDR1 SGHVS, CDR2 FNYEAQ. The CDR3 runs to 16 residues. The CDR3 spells CASSLAGVSSLQPQHF. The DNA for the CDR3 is TGTGCCAGCAGCTTAGCGGGGGTCTCTTCTTTACAGCCCCAGCATTTT.

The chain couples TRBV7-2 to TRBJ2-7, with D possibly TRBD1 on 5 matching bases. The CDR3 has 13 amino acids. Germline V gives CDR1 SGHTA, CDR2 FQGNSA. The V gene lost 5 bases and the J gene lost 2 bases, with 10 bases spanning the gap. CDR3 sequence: CTSSLTGAYEQYF. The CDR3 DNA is TGTACCAGCAGCCTTACAGGAGCCTACGAGCAGTACTTC. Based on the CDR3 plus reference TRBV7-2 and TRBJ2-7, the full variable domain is GAGVSQSPSNKVTEKGKDVELRCDPISGHTALYWYRQSLGQGLEFLIYFQGNSAPDKSGLPSDRFSAERTGGSVSTLTIQRTQQEDSAVYLCTSSLTGAYEQYFGPGTRLTVT.

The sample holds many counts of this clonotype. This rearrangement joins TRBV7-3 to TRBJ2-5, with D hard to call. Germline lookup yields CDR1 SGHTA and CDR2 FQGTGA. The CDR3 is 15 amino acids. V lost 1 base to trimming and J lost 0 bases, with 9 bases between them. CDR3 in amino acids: CASSLRRQHQETQYF. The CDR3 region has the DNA TGTGCCAGCAGCTTAAGGCGACAACACCAAGAGACCCAGTACTTC.

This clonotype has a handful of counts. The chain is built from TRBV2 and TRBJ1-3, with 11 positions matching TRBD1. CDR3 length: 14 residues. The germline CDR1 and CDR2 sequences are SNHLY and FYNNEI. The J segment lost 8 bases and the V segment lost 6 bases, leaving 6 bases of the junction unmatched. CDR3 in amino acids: CASRKDRGPDTIYF. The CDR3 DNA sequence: TGTGCCAGCAGAAAGGACAGGGGGCCCGACACCATATATTTT.